This is a list of T cell receptor beta chains from one sample in a study of early T cells in non-severe SARS-CoV-2 infection. TCRdb called the 5' RACE reads again in MiXCR, with one record for every CDR3 protein. The data hold tens of thousands of distinct CDR3 sequences, with approximately 11% observed a single time. Sequenced input: whole blood. Source of these receptors: an adult who was a healthcare worker with PCR-confirmed SARS-CoV-2 infection or an uninfected control (not recorded which). Each CDR3 is given with its conserved first and last residue. Fields, in order: clone size, J gene, V gene, D gene, CDR3 DNA, CDR3 protein. The D gene is left open where the match is weak. Rows give clone size only sometimes, using once, few, many, or a class for an expanded clone.

clone_size: many; j_call: TRBJ2-5; v_call: TRBV28; d_call: NA; cdr3_nt: TGTGCCAGCAGGCTTCAGGGGGAGACCCAGTACTTC; cdr3_aa: CASRLQGETQYF
clone_size: medium-sized; j_call: TRBJ1-5; v_call: TRBV19; d_call: NA; cdr3_nt: TGTGCCAGTACCCAGGGTAACAATCAGCCCCAGCATTTT; cdr3_aa: CASTQGNNQPQHF
clone_size: NA; j_call: TRBJ2-7; v_call: TRBV7-6; d_call: NA; cdr3_nt: TGTGCCAGCGAAGCGTCGAGCTCCTACGAGCAGTACTTC; cdr3_aa: CASEASSSYEQYF
clone_size: few; j_call: TRBJ2-1; v_call: TRBV7-2; d_call: TRBD1; cdr3_nt: TGTGCCAGCACCCTTACAGGGGGTGGCTACAATGAGCAGTTCTTC; cdr3_aa: CASTLTGGGYNEQFF
clone_size: many; j_call: TRBJ2-5; v_call: TRBV20-1; d_call: NA; cdr3_nt: TGCAGTGCTAGTGCCCCAACGGACGGTCGGACCCAGTACTTC; cdr3_aa: CSASAPTDGRTQYF
clone_size: few; j_call: TRBJ2-3; v_call: TRBV30; d_call: NA; cdr3_nt: TGTGCCTGGAGTGCGGGTTACACAGATACGCAGTATTTT; cdr3_aa: CAWSAGYTDTQYF
clone_size: NA; j_call: TRBJ2-3; v_call: TRBV11-2; d_call: NA; cdr3_nt: TGTGCCAGCAGCTTAGTCGATACCACAGATACGCAGTATTTT; cdr3_aa: CASSLVDTTDTQYF
clone_size: NA; j_call: TRBJ2-7; v_call: TRBV4-3; d_call: TRBD2; cdr3_nt: TGCGCCAGCAGCCAAGAATGGGGACTAGCGCGCTCCTACGAGCAGTACTTC; cdr3_aa: CASSQEWGLARSYEQYF
clone_size: NA; j_call: TRBJ2-3; v_call: TRBV6-5; d_call: NA; cdr3_nt: TGTGCCAGCAGTTACTCCACGACGACGACAAATACGCAGTATTTT; cdr3_aa: CASSYSTTTTNTQYF
clone_size: NA; j_call: TRBJ2-2; v_call: TRBV4-2; d_call: NA; cdr3_nt: TGTGCCAGCAGCCAAGGGAGCGCCACCGGGGAGCTGTTTTTT; cdr3_aa: CASSQGSATGELFF
clone_size: NA; j_call: TRBJ2-7; v_call: TRBV12-3/TRBV12-4; d_call: NA; cdr3_nt: TGTGCCAGCAGTCCGACTGTTTTCCTGGGCGAGCAGTACTTC; cdr3_aa: CASSPTVFLGEQYF
clone_size: many; j_call: TRBJ2-5; v_call: TRBV7-8; d_call: NA; cdr3_nt: TGTGCCAGCAGCCCGAGGGAGACCCAGTACTTC; cdr3_aa: CASSPRETQYF
clone_size: few; j_call: TRBJ1-1; v_call: TRBV11-2; d_call: NA; cdr3_nt: TGTGCCAGCAGTTCTGACAGGAACACTGAAGCTTTCTTT; cdr3_aa: CASSSDRNTEAFF
clone_size: NA; j_call: TRBJ2-1; v_call: TRBV10-3; d_call: NA; cdr3_nt: TGTGCCATCCGCGGAGGGCGGGCCTACAATGAGCAGTTCTTC; cdr3_aa: CAIRGGRAYNEQFF
clone_size: NA; j_call: TRBJ2-2; v_call: TRBV5-1; d_call: NA; cdr3_nt: TGCGCCAGTTCGAAAGCGGACCTCGCGAACACCGGGGAGCTGTTTTTT; cdr3_aa: CASSKADLANTGELFF